This T cell receptor (beta chain) was recovered during a study of molecular identifiers for immune sequencing clone quantification (dated by TCRdb to 2016 to 2018). Study-wide context: In a replicate experiment, RNA from around 20,000 or 100,000 naive CD8 T cells was split into five aliquots, four of which were sequenced. CD8 T cells were used in a methods study to benchmark molecular-identifier clustering-based TCR repertoire sequencing (MIDCIRS) and TCR RNA copy counting.

Libraries of naive CD8 T cells were built from anywhere between roughly 20,000 and 1,100,000 sorted cells, with 10%, 30% or 50% of the purified RNA used. On a BD FACSAria II, naive CD8 T cells were FACS-sorted as CD8+CD4-CCR7+CD45RA+ and collected into RLT Plus buffer. Around 11 TCR copies' worth of Jurkat RNA were spiked into about 19,000-1,100,000 naive CD8 T cell samples to test detection sensitivity. CD8 T cells were enriched using RosetteSep CD8+ T Cell Enrichment Cocktail and Ficoll-Paque, and the enriched cells then underwent ACK red cell lysis. Measured from the cysteine to the phenylalanine, the CDR3 is 15 residues long. The CDR3 DNA has 45 bases and is translated from base 1. Here V drops 1 base and J drops 5 bases, and the junction holds 5 bases not matched to any gene. The germline V gene provides CDR1 SGHAT and CDR2 FQNNGV. The method was PCR. Sequencing used a NextSeq 500. Bulk TCR libraries were generated as previously described, with the TCR primers listed in Table S5 used. Total RNA was purified with the Qiagen AllPrep DNA/RNA kit. Before any analysis, reads coming from multiple sequencing runs of the same library were combined into one pool. Per the authors' processing: Reads were retained only if the reads had an exact TCR constant sequence, and the retained reads were trimmed to 150 nt and grouped according to their 12-nt molecular barcodes. Reads in each barcode group were sub-clustered using a 15% Levenshtein threshold, and a quality-weighted consensus sequence was built for each RNA molecule. Non-functional sequences were removed, as were lower-count sequences one edit away from another. Based on a fit of two negative binomial distributions, barcode sub-clusters having less than 20% of the maximum read count were discarded. TCRdb passed the public sequencing reads through fastp at Q25 and MiXCR, retaining productive beta sequences. Identical CDR3 protein sequences are pooled into one entry, listed with their most common genes and DNA. Clone size and V and J calls follow TCRdb, not the original study. This sample is represented by around 480,000 distinct CDR3 sequences; about a quarter of them were singletons. The top ten constitute around 0.76% of the sample.

Concerning this clonotype itself: What this receptor recognizes is not known. The sample holds no much larger clone one base away, and base qualities are not on file.

What the study reported, not specific to this receptor: Modeling indicated approximately 3.2 TCR RNA copies recovered per cell, compared with around 10 by digital PCR, which implies a capture efficiency of approximately 30%. In CMV-specific effector cells, over 99% of molecules were held by clones above 20 RNA copies, whereas under 1% of molecules were held by such clones in naive cells. When barcode sub-clustering was left out, chimeric consensus sequences inflated TCR diversity, with chimeras reaching as high as 47%. Highly expanded clone sizes could be underestimated because identical TCR molecules may share a barcode. Even against a background of around 900,000 naive CD8 T cells, spiked-in Jurkat TCR RNA amounting to a single cell's worth was reported to be detectable. The naive libraries included spiked-in Jurkat TCR RNA (fewer than eleven copies' worth), and this Jurkat TCR RNA is not part of the donor repertoire.

This clonotype was obtained from a human donor in good health. Some libraries in this study had Jurkat cell RNA spiked in. The sequencing sample was made of naive CD8+ T cells from blood, with Jurkat cell RNA spiked in. Reading the label with the study, this specimen's cell subset or site is: FACS-sorted CD8+CD4-CCR7+CD45RA+ naive T cells. The chain is made from TRBV11-2 and TRBJ2-5; the junction holds 9 bases that match TRBD2. The DNA sequence follows: TGTGCCAGCAGCTTAGGTTTGCGGGAGGGGGAGACCCAGTACTTC. The encoded protein is CASSLGLREGETQYF.